This entry lists 9 T cell receptor beta chains sequenced from one sample in a study of shared clonotypes between healthy human individuals. Profiled with immunoSEQ multiplex PCR; TCRdb holds only in-frame clones, not every one. Of roughly 2 million clones listed, approximately 94% are singletons. Sequenced material: naive CD4+ T cells sorted from blood. Subset in this sample: CD45RA+ positively selected. These receptors originate from a man between 18 and 29 years old in good health.

The chain couples TRBV29-1 to TRBJ1-3; D is uncertain. Germline V gene lookup returns CDR1 SQVTM and CDR2 ANQGSEA. Trimming stripped 7 bases from V and 4 bases from J, with 14 bases between. This CDR3 is built from 13 residues. DNA of the CDR3: TGCAGCGGCCTCAAGGACGCAGGAAACACCATATATTTT. Translation: CSGLKDAGNTIYF.

The V and J genes are TRBV5-1 and TRBJ2-3; D is perhaps TRBD2 (5 bases). CDR1 is SGHRS, CDR2 YFSETQ, per germline. The V and J ends lost 1 base and 1 base respectively, with 13 bases between them. This CDR3 comprises 16 residues. The CDR3 protein is CASSLSQLEGTDTQYF. The CDR3 DNA follows: TGCGCCAGCAGCTTGAGTCAACTAGAGGGCACAGATACGCAGTATTTT.

This rearrangement joins TRBV6-1 to TRBJ1-1; D gene uncertain. This CDR3 is 12 amino acids long. Germline loops: CDR1 MNHNS, CDR2 SASEGT. The ends were cut back, 6 bases at V and 0 bases at J, with 5 bases in the middle. CDR3 bases: TGTGCCAGCAGGGTCATGAACACTGAAGCTTTCTTT. Its protein is CASRVMNTEAFF.

The chain joins TRBV11-2 to TRBJ1-2; a weak D match, TRBD1 (6 bases). V was shortened by 1 base and J by 4 bases, with 13 bases between the two germline ends. CDR3 length: 15 amino acids. Germline assignment: CDR1 SGHAT and CDR2 FQNNGV. The CDR3 DNA reads TGTGCCAGCAGCTTAGGTGGACAGTTCCTCTATGGCTACACCTTC. This gives the protein CASSLGGQFLYGYTF.

The chain is built from TRBV5-4 and TRBJ2-1; 9 bases match TRBD2. Germline V gene data show CDR1 as SGHNT and CDR2 as YYREEE (reference sequence). Trimming took 3 bases from V and 6 from J; bases not matched to a gene: 4. The CDR3 is 14 residues long. The CDR3 loop reads CASSWAGGSNEQFF. DNA of the CDR3: TGTGCCAGCAGCTGGGCGGGGGGGTCCAATGAGCAGTTCTTC.

The DNA for the CDR3 is TGTGCCAGCTCACCTTCGACTAGCGGGAGGGCCGCTGAGCAGTTCTTC. It specifies CASSPSTSGRAAEQFF. V and J are TRBV18 and TRBJ2-1; 14 bases align to TRBD2. Germline-derived CDR1 and CDR2 are KGHSH and LQKENI. J gave up 9 bases and V 3 bases, and 7 bases lay outside the gene matches. This CDR3 region has 16 residues.

The J gene is TRBJ2-2, the V gene TRBV27; the match to TRBD1 covers 7 bases. V shed 5 bases and J 4 bases; nucleotides not matched to a gene: 10. Per germline, CDR1 MNHEY and CDR2 SMNVEV (reference sequence). The CDR3 is made up of 16 amino acids. This CDR3 reads CASSGTPTGATGELFF. CDR3 in DNA: TGTGCCAGCAGTGGGACACCTACAGGGGCCACCGGGGAGCTGTTTTTT.

The chain is built from TRBV4-2 and TRBJ2-7; 9 bases line up with TRBD1. Per the germline V gene, CDR1 is LGHNA and CDR2 is YNFKEQ. The CDR3 consists of 15 residues. J was trimmed by 2 bases and V by 0 bases; bases with no gene match: 2. This CDR3 reads CASSQDGQGTYEQYF. CDR3 nucleotide sequence: TGTGCCAGCAGCCAAGATGGACAGGGGACCTACGAGCAGTACTTC.

V and J are TRBV23-1 and TRBJ2-7; D is possibly TRBD2 (5 bases). TRBV23-1 is given ORF status, its function remaining uncertain. Between the trimmed V and J ends, which lost 3 bases and 2 bases, there was a span of 8 bases. The CDR3 runs to 13 residues. For the CDR3, the DNA is TGCGCCAGCAGTCACGAGGGAGCCTACGAGCAGTACTTC. Translated, it gives CASSHEGAYEQYF.